Listed below are T cell receptor beta chains from one sample, sequenced in a study of blood T cell repertoires in COVID-19. Clones were read by immunoSEQ multiplex PCR, and TCRdb kept only the in-frame ones, dropping some. In the table there are roughly 120,000 clones, over 75% of which are singletons. The sequencing input was peripheral blood. These receptors were collected from a man aged 50-60 years with acute or convalescent COVID-19. Each CDR3 is given with its conserved first and last residue. A D gene is named only where the DNA matches it firmly. Clone size, where shown, is once, few, many, or a class for clones that have expanded.

j_call,v_call,clone_size,d_call,cdr3_nt,cdr3_aa
TRBJ1-4,TRBV10-3,few,TRBD1,TGTGCCATTCTAGACAGGGCTAATGAAAAACTGTTTTTT,CAILDRANEKLFF
TRBJ2-5,TRBV5-1,NA,TRBD2,TGCGCCAGCAGCCAACGCGGGGGGGCGGTAGAGACCCAGTACTTC,CASSQRGGAVETQYF
TRBJ2-3,TRBV19,NA,NA,TGTGCCAGTAGTATAGGCCGCCCAGCGCCAGATACGCAGTATTTT,CASSIGRPAPDTQYF
TRBJ1-5,TRBV19,NA,NA,TGTGCCAGTAGTATAGCCCGGCGGGAGGATCAGCCCCAGCATTTT,CASSIARREDQPQHF
TRBJ2-3,TRBV28,NA,NA,TGTGCCAGCAGTTCATACAGGGGCACAGATACGCAGTATTTT,CASSSYRGTDTQYF
TRBJ2-7,TRBV5-4,NA,NA,TGTGCCAGCAGCATCCTAAGCTACGAGCAGTACTTC,CASSILSYEQYF
TRBJ2-5,TRBV18,NA,NA,TGTGCCAGCTCACCGGGACTCAGGCGGGAGACCCAGTACTTC,CASSPGLRRETQYF
TRBJ2-4,TRBV5-1,NA,NA,TGCGCCAGCAGGGAGACAGCCTTAGCCAAAAACATTCAGTACTTC,CASRETALAKNIQYF
TRBJ2-1,TRBV6-5,NA,NA,TGTGCCAGCAGGTTATTCGGGAGCTCCTACAATGAGCAGTTCTTC,CASRLFGSSYNEQFF
TRBJ2-2,TRBV19,NA,NA,TGTGCCAGTAGTACCCCCACGGGGGAAGTCAGCACCGGGGAGCTGTTTTTT,CASSTPTGEVSTGELFF
TRBJ2-2,TRBV28,once,TRBD2,TGTGCCAGCAGTTCCGCGGGGGGAAGATCGGGGGAGCTGTTTTTT,CASSSAGGRSGELFF
TRBJ2-3,TRBV5-1,NA,TRBD1,TGCGCCAGCAGGTCAGGGACAGCGGATACGCAGTATTTT,CASRSGTADTQYF
TRBJ1-4,TRBV27,NA,NA,TGTGCCAGCAGTTTAAGGGGAACTAATGAAAAACTGTTTTTT,CASSLRGTNEKLFF
TRBJ1-5,TRBV4-1,NA,TRBD1,TGCGCCAGCAGCCAAAGGGACAGGGAAAGCAATCAGCCCCAGCATTTT,CASSQRDRESNQPQHF
TRBJ2-3,TRBV4-2,NA,NA,TGTGCCAGCAGCCAAGTAGGTCGGGGGGCCTCCACAGATACGCAGTATTTT,CASSQVGRGASTDTQYF
TRBJ2-1,TRBV27,NA,TRBD2,TGTGCCAGCACCACGGGACTAGAGGCCTACAATGAGCAGTTCTTC,CASTTGLEAYNEQFF
TRBJ1-1,TRBV6-4,few,TRBD1,TGTGCCAGCAGTGGCTCCCAGGGGGCTGAAGCTTTCTTT,CASSGSQGAEAFF
TRBJ1-2,TRBV7-3,NA,NA,TGTGCCAGCAGCCCCACAGGGTCGGAAAACTATGGCTACACCTTC,CASSPTGSENYGYTF
TRBJ2-4,TRBV9,NA,TRBD2,TGTGCCAGCAGCGTAGCGGGGGGAGACATTCAGTACTTC,CASSVAGGDIQYF
TRBJ2-6,TRBV5-6,NA,NA,TGTGCCAGCAGCTTGTATCGGAATTTCGGGGGGGCCAACGTCCTGACTTTC,CASSLYRNFGGANVLTF
TRBJ1-3,TRBV3-1/TRBV3-2,NA,TRBD1,TGTGCCAGCAGCCAAGCAGGGGGCGGAAACACCATATATTTT,CASSQAGGGNTIYF
TRBJ1-5,TRBV19,NA,TRBD1,TGTGCCAGTAGTATCTCGTCCTCCGGACAGGGGTTCGATCAGCCCCAGCATTTT,CASSISSSGQGFDQPQHF
TRBJ1-6,TRBV19,NA,NA,TGTGCCAGTAGTCCCGTTATCCGAGGCCTTTCACCCCTCCACTTT,CASSPVIRGLSPLHF
TRBJ2-5,TRBV6-5,NA,TRBD1,TGTGCCAGCAGATCCGGACAGGGGGTACAAGAGACCCAGTACTTC,CASRSGQGVQETQYF
TRBJ2-1,TRBV6-2/TRBV6-3,NA,NA,TGTGCCAGCAGCCTGGGACACCCTCTATATAACAATGAGCAGTTCTTC,CASSLGHPLYNNEQFF
TRBJ1-3,TRBV30,NA,NA,TGTGCCTGGAGTGTGACAGGCTCTGGAAACACCATATATTTT,CAWSVTGSGNTIYF
TRBJ2-1,TRBV29-1,NA,NA,TGCAGCCTGCGGACAGTCACCTACAATGAGCAGTTCTTC,CSLRTVTYNEQFF
TRBJ1-6,TRBV2,once,TRBD1,TGTGCCAGCAGAGACAGGGAGAATTCACCCCTCCACTTT,CASRDRENSPLHF
TRBJ2-1,TRBV18,once,NA,TGTGCCAGCTCACCACCGAACAGGGCCTCCTACAATGAGCAGTTCTTC,CASSPPNRASYNEQFF
TRBJ2-7,TRBV11-2,NA,NA,TGTGCCAGCAGCTCGTCCGAGGGAGTACGTTACGAGCAGTACTTC,CASSSSEGVRYEQYF
TRBJ2-3,TRBV7-2,NA,NA,TGTGCCAGCAGCTTAGGTGTCGGGCGGGGGCTCACAGATACGCAGTATTTT,CASSLGVGRGLTDTQYF
TRBJ2-3,TRBV30,NA,NA,TGTGCCTGGAGTTGGGGACACACAGATACGCAGTATTTT,CAWSWGHTDTQYF
TRBJ2-1,TRBV29-1,once,NA,TGCAGCGTTGTACAGGGAAAAAATGAGCAGTTCTTC,CSVVQGKNEQFF
TRBJ1-3,TRBV3-1/TRBV3-2,NA,NA,TGTGCCAGCAGCCAGACCCCAGGACAGCCCTTCTCTGGAAACACCATATATTTT,CASSQTPGQPFSGNTIYF
TRBJ2-5,TRBV2,NA,TRBD2,TGTGCCAGCAGTTGGGCGGGGGGTTTCCAAGAGACCCAGTACTTC,CASSWAGGFQETQYF
TRBJ1-2,TRBV9,NA,NA,TGTGCCAGCAGCGTAGGAGGGAACTATGGCTACACCTTC,CASSVGGNYGYTF
TRBJ2-5,TRBV28,NA,TRBD2,TGTGCCAGCAGTTCCCTAGCGGGGGGACAAGAGACCCAGTACTTC,CASSSLAGGQETQYF
TRBJ1-1,TRBV5-5,few,NA,TGTGCCAGCAGCTTGATCCTCACTGAAGCTTTCTTT,CASSLILTEAFF
TRBJ1-3,TRBV7-2,NA,NA,TGTGCCAGCAGCTTAGGAGGCAGAAACACCATATATTTT,CASSLGGRNTIYF
TRBJ2-7,TRBV3-1/TRBV3-2,NA,NA,TGTGCCAGCAGCCAAGTGACGGGCGAGCAGTACTTC,CASSQVTGEQYF
TRBJ1-2,TRBV19,few,NA,TGTGCCAGTAGTATCCCTCCGAGGAACCGTGGCTACACCTTC,CASSIPPRNRGYTF
TRBJ1-1,TRBV5-4,NA,NA,TGTGCCAGCGGTGGGGTGGGAGTCGCGCAAGCGAACACTGAAGCTTTCTTT,CASGGVGVAQANTEAFF
TRBJ2-5,TRBV25-1,NA,NA,TGTGCCAGCAGTGAACGCTCTAGACAAGAGACCCAGTACTTC,CASSERSRQETQYF
TRBJ2-4,TRBV6-5,NA,TRBD1,TGTGCCAGCAGAAGTACAGGGGGCGGTCAGTACTTC,CASRSTGGGQYF
TRBJ1-1,TRBV24-1,once,TRBD1,TGTGCCACCAGTGATCAACAGGGGGCGAACACTGAAGCTTTCTTT,CATSDQQGANTEAFF
TRBJ1-1,TRBV10-2,NA,NA,TGCGCCAGCAGTGATCGGGGTTGGGCTTTCTTT,CASSDRGWAFF
TRBJ1-1,TRBV9,once,NA,TGTGCCAGCAGCTACCTGTCGGACACTGAAGCTTTCTTT,CASSYLSDTEAFF
TRBJ2-5,TRBV6-6,NA,NA,TGTGCCAGCAGTTACCACACTAGTCTCTTCCAAGAGACCCAGTACTTC,CASSYHTSLFQETQYF
TRBJ1-3,TRBV2,NA,NA,TGTGCCAGCAGCGACAGGTTTTTAGGAAACACCATATATTTT,CASSDRFLGNTIYF
TRBJ2-5,TRBV5-6,NA,TRBD2,TGTGCCAGCAGGATACACGGGGGGGCCCAGTACTTC,CASRIHGGAQYF
TRBJ2-3,TRBV5-1,few,TRBD2,TGCGCCAGCAGCTTGGGCGGGGGGAGCACAGATACGCAGTATTTT,CASSLGGGSTDTQYF